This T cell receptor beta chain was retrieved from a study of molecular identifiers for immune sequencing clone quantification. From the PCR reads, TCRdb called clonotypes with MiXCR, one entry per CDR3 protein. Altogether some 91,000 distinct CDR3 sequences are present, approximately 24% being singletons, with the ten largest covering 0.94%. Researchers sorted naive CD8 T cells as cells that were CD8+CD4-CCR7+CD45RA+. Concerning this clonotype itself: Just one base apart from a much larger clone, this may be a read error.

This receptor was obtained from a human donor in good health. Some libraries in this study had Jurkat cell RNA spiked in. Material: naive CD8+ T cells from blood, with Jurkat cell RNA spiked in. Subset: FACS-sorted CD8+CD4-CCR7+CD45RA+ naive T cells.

CDR3 DNA: TGTGCCAGCAGTGATGTAGCGGGGATCTTCTCCTTCGAGCAGTACTTC. Protein product: CASSDVAGIFSFEQYF. The chain joins TRBV25-1 to TRBJ2-7; 8 positions match TRBD2. CDR3 length: 16 amino acids. CDR1 and CDR2 (germline): MGHDK, SYGVNS.